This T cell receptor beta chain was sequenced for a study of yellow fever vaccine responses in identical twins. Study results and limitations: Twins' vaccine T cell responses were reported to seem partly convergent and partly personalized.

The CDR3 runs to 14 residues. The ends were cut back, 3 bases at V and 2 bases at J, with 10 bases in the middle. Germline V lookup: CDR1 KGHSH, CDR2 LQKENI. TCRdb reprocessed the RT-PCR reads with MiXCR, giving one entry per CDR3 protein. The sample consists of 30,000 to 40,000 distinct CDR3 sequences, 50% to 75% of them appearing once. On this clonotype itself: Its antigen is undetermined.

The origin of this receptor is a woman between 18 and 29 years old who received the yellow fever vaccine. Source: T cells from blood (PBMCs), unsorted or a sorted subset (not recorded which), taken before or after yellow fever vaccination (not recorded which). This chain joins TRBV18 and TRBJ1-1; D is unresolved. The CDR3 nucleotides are TGTGCCAGCTCACCGCGGGGTACCAACACTGAAGCTTTCTTT. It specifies CASSPRGTNTEAFF.